The 15 T cell receptor beta chains presented below share a single source sample, sequenced in a study of cytomegalovirus exposure and HLA in healthy donors. This PCR relied on a set of 60 Vbeta primers and 13 Jbeta primers. Here immunoSEQ multiplex PCR was the method, and the copy in TCRdb shows in-frame clones only, minus some. The sample lists about 160,000 clones; around 77% were seen once. The sample consisted of PBMCs. These receptors originate from a man in his forties in good health and CMV-seronegative.

This clone has just one count. The rearrangement joins TRBV7-9 to TRBJ2-3; 8 bases map to TRBD1. Germline CDR1 SEHNR, CDR2 FQNEAQ (reference sequence). V gave up 3 bases and J gave up 1 base; unmatched junction bases: 3. The CDR3 sequence is 15 residues long. The CDR3 sequence is CASSFRGQGTDTQYF. CDR3 DNA sequence: TGTGCCAGCAGCTTCCGGGGACAGGGCACAGATACGCAGTATTTT.

The chain is built from TRBV5-1 and TRBJ2-7, with 7 bases lining up with TRBD2. Germline CDR1 reads SGHRS; CDR2 reads YFSETQ. V shed 0 bases and J 4 bases; nucleotides not matched to a gene: 7. The CDR3 is 15 residues long. In nucleotides, the CDR3 is TGCGCCAGCAGCTTGGAGGGGACTACCGGATACGAGCAGTACTTC. The encoded protein is CASSLEGTTGYEQYF.

This clone was detected a few times. This chain links TRBV14 with TRBJ2-1; 11 nucleotides agree with TRBD2. V trimming: 1 base; J trimming: 7 bases; junction bases outside the gene matches: 3. Per the germline V gene, CDR1 is SGHDN and CDR2 is FVKESK. This CDR3 is built from 15 residues. The CDR3 nucleotides are TGTGCCAGCAGCCAAGTAGCGGGAGGGCCGAATGAGCAGTTCTTC. Amino acid sequence: CASSQVAGGPNEQFF.

Details on this clone: A read error may account for a junction end that differs from germline. V is TRBV7-8 and J is TRBJ1-4; D gene unclear. This CDR3 is 16 amino acids long. From germline, CDR1 is SGHVS and CDR2 FQNEAQ. The CDR3 DNA sequence: TGTTCCAGCAGCTTAGCTCGTCCCCCAACTAATGAAAAACTGTTTTTT. Its translation is CSSSLARPPTNEKLFF.

Turning to this clone: This sample also contains other DNA sequences that code for the same CDR3. The rearrangement joins TRBV28 to TRBJ2-3; 8 nucleotides match TRBD1. Germline V lookup: CDR1 MDHEN, CDR2 SYDVKM. The V segment lost 10 bases and the J segment 0 bases; nucleotides outside the gene matches: 12. The CDR3 is made up of 16 amino acids. The CDR3 reads CATLRRGLSSTDTQYF. CDR3 nucleotides: TGTGCCACCCTGCGCAGGGGGCTTTCTAGCACAGATACGCAGTATTTT.

The chain links TRBV9 to TRBJ2-1; D may be TRBD2 (6 bases). V dropped 0 bases and J dropped 4 bases, with 11 bases sitting between them. The germline V gene encodes CDR1 SGDLS and CDR2 YYNGEE. The CDR3 is 15 amino acids. The CDR3 region has the DNA TGTGCCAGCAGCGTAGAGGCGGGACGGTACAATGAGCAGTTCTTC. This sequence encodes CASSVEAGRYNEQFF.

This chain uses TRBV29-1 with TRBJ2-7, with TRBD2 matching 7 bases. V lost 4 bases and J lost 6; bases outside the gene matches: 6. CDR1 and CDR2 from the germline V gene are SQVTM and ANQGSEA. The CDR3 consists of 12 residues. The DNA of the CDR3 is TGCAGCGTTGTTGCGGGGGTAACCGAGCAGTACTTC. Residues: CSVVAGVTEQYF.

The chain has TRBV2 and TRBJ2-1, with 8 bases identical to TRBD1. The V gene end was trimmed by 3 bases and the J gene end by 4 bases; junction bases not matched to a gene: 2. The CDR3 consists of 14 residues. CDR1 is SNHLY and CDR2 is FYNNEI in the germline V gene. CDR3 DNA: TGTGCCAGCAGTGAGGACAGGGAATACAATGAGCAGTTCTTC. Residues: CASSEDREYNEQFF.

The V call is TRBV5-4, the J call TRBJ2-4, with 9 bases matching TRBD2. The J segment lost 0 bases and the V segment lost 5 bases, leaving 6 bases of the junction unmatched. The CDR3 contains 16 residues. Germline V lookup: CDR1 SGHNT, CDR2 YYREEE (reference sequence). The CDR3 spells CASRSELAGAKNIQYF. In DNA, the CDR3 is TGTGCCAGCAGGAGTGAACTAGCGGGAGCCAAAAACATTCAGTACTTC.

This clone was detected only a few times. The J gene is TRBJ2-2, the V gene TRBV4-1; 7 bases align to TRBD1. Germline CDR1 and CDR2: MGHRA and YSYEKL. Trimming took 0 bases from V and 4 from J; bases not matched to a gene: 5. CDR3 length equals 16 residues. The CDR3 region has the DNA TGCGCCAGCAGCCAAGATTTAGGGGGCGCCACCGGGGAGCTGTTTTTT. As protein: CASSQDLGGATGELFF.

The V call is TRBV5-1, the J call TRBJ2-6; D gene unclear. Trimming took off 2 bases at V and 2 bases at J, with 8 bases between the two ends. The CDR3 runs to 15 residues. Germline V gene sequence: CDR1 SGHRS, CDR2 YFSETQ. This CDR3 is CASSFRGPGANVLTF. The CDR3 DNA is TGCGCCAGCAGCTTCCGTGGGCCTGGGGCCAACGTCCTGACTTTC.

The V call is TRBV7-9, the J call TRBJ2-5, with D maybe TRBD2 (6 bases). V was clipped by 11 bases and J by 4 bases, with 11 bases between them. CDR1 SEHNR and CDR2 FQNEAQ come from the germline V gene (reference sequence). The CDR3 loop spans 11 amino acids. CDR3 protein: CAGGVGETQYF. CDR3 coding DNA: TGTGCCGGCGGGGTAGGAGAGACCCAGTACTTC.

The V gene is TRBV2, the J gene TRBJ2-3; 13 bases are a match to TRBD2. Germline V CDR1 and CDR2: SNHLY, FYNNEI. V was clipped by 7 bases and J by 2 bases; unmatched bases: 6. This CDR3 has 16 residues. CDR3 in DNA: TGTGCCAGCACCCGGACTAGCGGGAGCCCCACAGATACGCAGTATTTT. Its protein is CASTRTSGSPTDTQYF.

This rearrangement joins TRBV4-1 to TRBJ1-6; TRBD1 is a possible D gene (6 bases). Germline loops: CDR1 MGHRA, CDR2 YSYEKL. V lost 0 bases to trimming and J lost 10 bases, with 13 bases between them. CDR3 size: 15 residues. CDR3 sequence reads: CASSQDEAGASPLHF. The CDR3 DNA is TGCGCCAGCAGCCAAGATGAGGCGGGGGCGTCACCCCTCCACTTT.

The chain uses TRBV28 and TRBJ2-7; TRBD1 matches at 7 bases. V dropped 2 bases and J dropped 7; count of bases not matched to a gene: 2. Germline assignment: CDR1 MDHEN and CDR2 SYDVKM. The CDR3 consists of 12 residues. The CDR3 sequence is CASSLRGLEQYV. The DNA of the CDR3 is TGTGCCAGCAGTTTAAGGGGGCTAGAGCAGTACGTC.